The 32 T cell receptor beta chains below were found in one sample sequenced in a study of blood T cell repertoires in COVID-19. The repertoire was sequenced with immunoSEQ multiplex PCR; TCRdb's copy has only in-frame clones and lacks some. The sample has around 250,000 clones, approximately 84% seen once. Sequenced material: peripheral blood. The source is a man aged 45-60 years with active or convalescent COVID-19.

CDR3 region: CASSLGGQGSDTQYF. The CDR3 DNA follows: TGTGCCAGCAGCTTAGGGGGACAGGGGTCAGATACGCAGTATTTT. This chain links TRBV7-9 with TRBJ2-3; TRBD1 matches at 10 bases. Trimming cost V 1 base and J 4 bases; bases outside gene matches: 2. This CDR3 spans 15 amino acids. Looked up from germline, CDR1 is SEHNR and CDR2 is FQNEAQ (reference sequence).

The chain recombines TRBV2 with TRBJ2-3, with D perhaps matching TRBD1 (5 bases). In germline, CDR1 is SNHLY, CDR2 FYNNEI. The CDR3 is made up of 15 amino acids. V was cut by 7 bases and J by 3 bases, with 17 bases left in between. The CDR3 DNA reads TGTGCCAGCAACGACATACTGCCAGGGACAGATACGCAGTATTTT. It specifies CASNDILPGTDTQYF.

V and J are TRBV28 and TRBJ1-1; D might be TRBD1 (6 bases). The V and J ends lost 3 bases and 0 bases respectively, with 14 bases between them. This CDR3 contains 16 residues. Germline assignment: CDR1 MDHEN and CDR2 SYDVKM. CDR3 loop: CASSFPLTGLNTEAFF. CDR3 nucleotide sequence: TGTGCCAGCAGTTTCCCCCTTACAGGGTTGAACACTGAAGCTTTCTTT. The full variable domain, with the rest looked up from reference TRBV28 and TRBJ1-1, is DVKVTQSSRYLVKRTGEKVFLECVQDMDHENMFWYRQDPGLGLRLIYFSYDVKMKEKGDIPEGYSVSREKKERFSLILESASTNQTSMYLCASSFPLTGLNTEAFFGQGTRLTVV.

The CDR3 is CASSQDGTRGDTEAFF. The DNA for the CDR3 is TGTGCCAGCAGCCAAGATGGAACAAGAGGAGATACTGAAGCTTTCTTT. V gene TRBV4-2 combines with J gene TRBJ1-1, with no clear D. Trimming pared 0 bases from V and 5 bases from J, leaving 16 bases between. The CDR3 has 16 amino acids. The germline V gene encodes CDR1 LGHNA and CDR2 YNFKEQ.

V and J are TRBV5-1 and TRBJ2-2; TRBD1 matches 7 bases. This CDR3 region has 16 residues. The germline CDR1 and CDR2 sequences are SGHRS and YFSETQ. With V trimmed by 4 bases and J by 1 base, 7 bases remained unmatched. CDR3 sequence: CASSLRTGVNTGELFF. DNA for the CDR3: TGCGCCAGCAGCCTGCGGACAGGAGTGAACACCGGGGAGCTGTTTTTT.

The chain combines TRBV9 with TRBJ2-1, with TRBD2 matching 10 bases. Germline CDR1 SGDLS, CDR2 YYNGEE. This CDR3 comprises 15 residues. V lost 0 bases to trimming and J lost 7 bases; unmatched junction nucleotides: 4. CDR3: CASSVGASGGNEQFF. In DNA form, the CDR3 reads TGTGCCAGCAGCGTAGGAGCTAGCGGGGGTAATGAGCAGTTCTTC.

The chain couples TRBV28 to TRBJ2-7; D is perhaps TRBD2 (7 bases). Trimming stripped 5 bases from V and 5 bases from J, with 16 bases between. Germline V gives CDR1 MDHEN, CDR2 SYDVKM. This CDR3 region has 14 residues. CDR3 bases: TGTGCCAGCAGTCTAGGGGGGGCAGGCCACGAGCAGTACTTC. Translating gives CASSLGGAGHEQYF.

The chain employs TRBV10-3 and TRBJ1-3; no clear D. Trimming took 0 bases from V and 0 from J, leaving 9 bases between them. This CDR3 comprises 16 residues. Germline V gene data show CDR1 as ENHRY and CDR2 as SYGVKD. CDR3 sequence (DNA): TGTGCCATCAGTGAGTCGCGGCTGTTCTCTGGAAACACCATATATTTT. This gives the protein CAISESRLFSGNTIYF.

V and J are TRBV28 and TRBJ2-7; 8 nucleotides match TRBD1. J lost 3 bases, V lost 6 bases, and 10 bases had no gene match. CDR1 and CDR2 from the germline V gene are MDHEN and SYDVKM. The CDR3 consists of 15 residues. The CDR3 spells CASSPPGQARYEQYF. DNA for the CDR3: TGTGCCAGCAGCCCCCCGGGACAGGCCCGCTACGAGCAGTACTTC.

The chain has TRBV6-5 and TRBJ1-2, with a tentative D call TRBD1 (5 bases). Germline-derived CDR1 and CDR2 are MNHEY and SVGAGI. The CDR3 is made up of 13 amino acids. Trimming left V 5 bases short and J 8 bases short, with 15 bases between. Here the CDR3 DNA reads TGTGCCAGCAGTCCGACGGGGGTGGGAGGCTACACCTTC. Its translation is CASSPTGVGGYTF.

The J gene is TRBJ2-5, the V gene TRBV2, with a possible D match to TRBD1 (5 bases). The CDR3 runs 12 residues. V was trimmed by 7 bases and J by 4 bases, leaving 10 bases between them. Germline assignment: CDR1 SNHLY and CDR2 FYNNEI. CDR3 residues: CASNAGSETQYF. CDR3 nucleotide sequence: TGTGCCAGCAATGCAGGGTCAGAGACCCAGTACTTC.

This clone was counted once. The J gene is TRBJ2-1, the V gene TRBV9, with 13 bases matching TRBD2. Trimming at V came to 6 bases and at J to 0 bases, leaving 6 bases not matched to a gene. Germline V gene data show CDR1 as SGDLS and CDR2 as YYNGEE. The CDR3 extends over 17 amino acids. Here the CDR3 reads CASTGTSGVRSYNEQFF. The CDR3 DNA is TGTGCCAGCACCGGGACTAGCGGGGTCCGCTCCTACAATGAGCAGTTCTTC.

The rearrangement uses TRBV6-6 and TRBJ1-1; TRBD1 matches at 9 bases. Germline assignment: CDR1 MNHNY and CDR2 SVGAGI (reference sequence). Germline trimming cut 7 bases from V and 4 bases from J; bases unmatched to any gene: 4. This CDR3 region has 13 residues. CDR3 sequence (DNA): TGTGCCAGCACCGAGACAGGGGGCACTGAAGCTTTCTTT. It codes for CASTETGGTEAFF.

The genes are TRBV18 and TRBJ1-1; D remains ambiguous. Germline loops: CDR1 KGHSH, CDR2 LQKENI. V shed 2 bases and J shed 2 bases, with 9 bases lying between them. There are 14 residues in the CDR3. Written as DNA, the CDR3 is TGTGCCAGCTCACCAGTTTCAAAAAACACTGAAGCTTTCTTT. Amino acid sequence: CASSPVSKNTEAFF. The full variable domain, in which reference TRBV18 and TRBJ1-1 provide the parts outside the CDR3, is NAGVMQNPRHLVRRRGQEARLRCSPMKGHSHVYWYRQLPEEGLKFMVYLQKENIIDESGMPKERFSAEFPKEGPSILRIQQVVRGDSAAYFCASSPVSKNTEAFFGQGTRLTVV.

V and J are TRBV5-8 and TRBJ1-5; possible D gene TRBD1, 6 bases. The CDR3 is 14 residues long. CDR1 and CDR2 from the germline V gene are SGHTS and YDEGEE. Deletions cut 5 bases from V and 6 bases from J, with 15 bases between. The CDR3 sequence is CASSRSGEGQPQHF. CDR3 bases: TGTGCCAGCAGTCGTTCAGGGGAGGGTCAGCCCCAGCATTTT.

The gene calls are TRBV6-5 and TRBJ1-6, with D possibly matching TRBD1 (5 bases). V was shortened by 7 bases and J by 5 bases, with 12 bases between the two germline ends. Germline V gene lookup returns CDR1 MNHEY and CDR2 SVGAGI. This CDR3 has 14 amino acids. In nucleotides, the CDR3 is TGTGCCAGCAAATGGTTACAGGATAATTCACCCCTCCACTTT. As protein: CASKWLQDNSPLHF.

The chain uses TRBV9 and TRBJ2-3; TRBD2 agrees at 10 bases. Germline CDR1 is SGDLS and CDR2 is YYNGEE. The length of the CDR3 is 17 residues. V dropped 0 bases and J dropped 2; count of bases not matched to a gene: 6. The CDR3 spells CASSVGLAGAVTDTQYF. The CDR3 DNA follows: TGTGCCAGCAGCGTAGGGCTAGCGGGGGCCGTCACAGATACGCAGTATTTT.

The chain couples TRBV4-1 to TRBJ1-3; possible D gene TRBD1, 6 bases. CDR3 length: 16 amino acids. The germline CDR1 and CDR2 sequences are MGHRA and YSYEKL. V dropped 3 bases and J dropped 0 bases, with 12 bases sitting between them. CDR3: CASSQDRTASGNTIYF. CDR3 bases: TGCGCCAGCAGCCAGGACCGGACAGCCTCTGGAAACACCATATATTTT.

This clone came up a few times. The genes are TRBV5-1 and TRBJ1-2; D not resolved. This CDR3 comprises 14 residues. Germline V lookup: CDR1 SGHRS, CDR2 YFSETQ. The V and J ends lost 2 bases and 3 bases respectively, with 11 bases between them. The CDR3 sequence: CASSLSGFDYGYTF. In DNA form, the CDR3 reads TGCGCCAGCAGCTTATCGGGGTTTGACTATGGCTACACCTTC.

The V and J genes are TRBV5-4 and TRBJ1-1; TRBD1 might be the D (6 bases). This CDR3 is 15 amino acids long. V lost 2 bases and J lost 1, with 12 bases in between. The V gene's germline CDR1 is SGHNT and CDR2 YYREEE (reference sequence). CDR3 sequence: CASSFPGVANTEAFF. The CDR3 DNA is TGTGCCAGCAGCTTTCCAGGGGTGGCGAACACTGAAGCTTTCTTT.

This chain uses TRBV5-1 with TRBJ1-2, with 8 bases lining up with TRBD1. Trimming cost V 4 bases and J 3 bases; bases outside gene matches: 5. CDR1 is SGHRS and CDR2 is YFSETQ in the germline V gene. The CDR3 runs 14 residues. For the CDR3, the DNA is TGCGCCAGCAGCCCAGGGGGCGCGGACTATGGCTACACCTTC. It encodes CASSPGGADYGYTF.

The chain has TRBV19 and TRBJ1-5; D gene uncertain. The CDR3 contains 13 residues. V lost 0 bases to trimming and J lost 4 bases, with 4 bases between them. Germline-derived CDR1 and CDR2 are LNHDA and SQIVND (reference sequence). CDR3 in amino acids: CASSIDINQPQHF. The CDR3 DNA reads TGTGCCAGTAGTATAGATATAAATCAGCCCCAGCATTTT. Full variable domain (outside the CDR3, taken from reference TRBV19 and TRBJ1-5): DGGITQSPKYLFRKEGQNVTLSCEQNLNHDAMYWYRQDPGQGLRLIYYSQIVNDFQKGDIAEGYSVSREKKESFPLTVTSAQKNPTAFYLCASSIDINQPQHFGDGTRLSIL.

The gene calls are TRBV5-1 and TRBJ2-5; 9 bases line up with TRBD1. J was trimmed by 2 bases and V by 4 bases; bases with no gene match: 6. In germline, CDR1 is SGHRS, CDR2 YFSETQ. The CDR3 contains 15 residues. The CDR3 sequence: CASSRGDRGQETQYF. The DNA for the CDR3 is TGCGCCAGCAGCCGGGGTGACAGGGGGCAAGAGACCCAGTACTTC. The full variable domain, rest sourced from reference TRBV5-1 and TRBJ2-5, is KAGVTQTPRYLIKTRGQQVTLSCSPISGHRSVSWYQQTPGQGLQFLFEYFSETQRNKGNFPGRFSGRQFSNSRSEMNVSTLELGDSALYLCASSRGDRGQETQYFGPGTRLLVL.

V usage is TRBV4-2 and J usage is TRBJ1-1; D ambiguous. Germline V lookup: CDR1 LGHNA, CDR2 YNFKEQ. The CDR3 totals 13 residues. V shed 0 bases and J shed 1 base, with 3 bases lying between them. The DNA of the CDR3 is TGTGCCAGCAGCCAAGACGGGAACACTGAAGCTTTCTTT. This translates into CASSQDGNTEAFF.

This sequence joins TRBV7-8 and TRBJ2-3; 8 bases are a match to TRBD1. The V gene end was trimmed by 3 bases and the J gene end by 1 base; junction bases not matched to a gene: 3. Germline V gene sequence: CDR1 SGHVS, CDR2 FQNEAQ. The CDR3 consists of 15 residues. The CDR3 is CASSLQGARTDTQYF. DNA of the CDR3: TGTGCCAGCAGCTTGCAGGGGGCGCGCACAGATACGCAGTATTTT.

The chain recombines TRBV13 with TRBJ2-1; TRBD2 agrees at 7 bases. CDR1 is PRHDT and CDR2 is FYEKMQ in the germline V gene (reference sequence). CDR3 size: 13 residues. J lost 9 bases, V lost 2 bases, and 4 bases had no gene match. CDR3 sequence (DNA): TGTGCCAGCAGCTTACCCCGGGGGGTTGAGCAGTTCTTC. Its protein is CASSLPRGVEQFF.

The CDR3 spells CASSLSGRDYSNQPQHF. The CDR3 DNA is TGTGCCAGCAGTTTAAGTGGTAGGGACTATAGCAATCAGCCCCAGCATTTT. The V call is TRBV27, the J call TRBJ1-5; D possibly corresponds to TRBD1 (5 bases). This CDR3 has 17 amino acids. The germline V and J ends were trimmed by 2 bases and 0 bases, with 14 bases remaining between them. Germline V gene data show CDR1 as MNHEY and CDR2 as SMNVEV (reference sequence).

The chain uses TRBV7-7 and TRBJ2-3; D remains unclear. Germline lookup yields CDR1 SSHAT and CDR2 FNYEAQ (reference sequence). The CDR3 extends over 16 amino acids. V shed 1 base and J shed 0 bases, with 11 bases lying between them. Here the CDR3 reads CASSLGVAPSTDTQYF. DNA for the CDR3: TGTGCCAGCAGCTTAGGTGTAGCCCCTAGCACAGATACGCAGTATTTT.

This clone is a singleton in its sample. CDR3 in amino acids: CASSIGGVYQPQHF. As DNA, the CDR3 is TGTGCCAGTAGTATAGGTGGAGTCTATCAGCCCCAGCATTTT. The genes are TRBV19 and TRBJ1-5, with D unclear. The V end lost 1 base, the J end lost 5 bases, and 9 bases lay between the germline ends. The length of the CDR3 is 14 residues. Germline V gives CDR1 LNHDA, CDR2 SQIVND (reference sequence).

This clone came up once. CDR3 in DNA: TGTGCCAGCAGTTACCTCGGACAGCAAGCTAACTATGGCTACACCTTC. Translated: CASSYLGQQANYGYTF. The chain carries TRBV6-6 and TRBJ1-2; weak D call: TRBD1 (6 bases). The CDR3 runs 16 residues. V dropped 2 bases and J dropped 0 bases, with 13 bases sitting between them. The V gene's germline CDR1 is MNHNY and CDR2 SVGAGI (reference sequence).

V gene TRBV11-3 combines with J gene TRBJ1-6; D gene uncertain. Between the trimmed V and J ends, which lost 0 bases and 0 bases, there was a span of 3 bases. This CDR3 is built from 15 residues. Germline CDR1 SGHNT, CDR2 YENEEA. As DNA, the CDR3 is TGTGCCAGCAGCTTAGATAGCTCCTATAATTCACCCCTCCACTTT. Protein sequence: CASSLDSSYNSPLHF.

The chain couples TRBV5-5 to TRBJ2-2; no reliable D call. The CDR3 loop spans 16 amino acids. The germline V and J ends were trimmed by 4 bases and 0 bases, with 13 bases remaining between them. Germline CDR1 is SGHKS and CDR2 is YYEKEE (reference sequence). The CDR3 region is CASSTEALSNTGELFF. The DNA of the CDR3 is TGTGCCAGCAGCACCGAGGCTCTTTCGAACACCGGGGAGCTGTTTTTT.